This T cell receptor beta chain was captured by sequencing in a study of identical twins. Template switching created a universal primer site, and the cDNA included unique molecular identifiers. MiXCR, run by TCRdb on the 5' RACE reads, gives a single entry per CDR3 protein. This sample has roughly 290,000 distinct CDR3 sequences, with about 8.1% found just once. CDR3 length equals 18 residues. The germline CDR1 and CDR2 sequences are SGHVS and FQNEAQ. The V gene end was trimmed by 5 bases and the J gene end by 3 bases; junction bases not matched to a gene: 8. These sequences were also reported in another study, on yellow fever vaccine responses in identical twins.

This TCR derives from a woman aged 18-35 years in good health. Material for sequencing was memory (CD45RO+) T cells sorted from blood. The chain combines TRBV7-8 with TRBJ2-1, with 15 bases aligning to TRBD2. The CDR3 protein is CASSRGLAGGPGYNEQFF. The CDR3, as DNA: TGTGCCAGCAGCAGAGGACTAGCGGGGGGGCCAGGCTACAATGAGCAGTTCTTC.